This T cell receptor beta chain was retrieved from a study of Ad26.COV2.S vaccination and SARS-CoV-2 variants. Study-wide background: Dosing was one shot or two shots 56 days apart.

V trimming: 4 bases; J trimming: 9 bases; junction bases outside the gene matches: 12. From germline, CDR1 is SGHTA and CDR2 FQGNSA. The CDR3 is made up of 16 amino acids. Some clones are missing from TCRdb's copy, which holds only in-frame ones; the method was immunoSEQ multiplex PCR. This sample has about 390,000 clones, with around 92% found just once. The treatment is: some 19 received Ad26.COV2.S at low or high dose, single or two shots; about 5 received placebo; per-sample allocation not given. The samples were gathered on day 63 after the first injection of vaccine or placebo. The chain joins TRBV7-2 to TRBJ1-6, with 7 nucleotides matching TRBD1. The sequence derives from a person aged 18-60 years who received the Ad26.COV2.S COVID-19 vaccine or a placebo. The sample in question was peripheral blood, obtained in a trial of Ad26.COV2.S vaccine versus placebo. The chain's CDR3 is CASSSRGGTAGSPLHF. Here the CDR3 DNA reads TGTGCCAGCAGCTCACGAGGGGGGACAGCTGGTTCACCCCTCCACTTT.